Listed below are T cell receptor beta chains from one sample, sequenced in a study of STAT3 mutations in large granular lymphocyte leukemia. The protocol was immunoSEQ multiplex PCR, while the TCRdb copy is restricted to in-frame clones and leaves out a portion. The sample includes about 39,000 clones, about 81% of them seen just once. The material sequenced was PBMCs. Source of these receptors: a human donor with T large granular lymphocyte leukemia. Some clones in this sample may be carry-over from other donors' samples. Both conserved end residues are part of each CDR3. Each record gives: J gene, D gene, clone size, V gene, CDR3 protein, CDR3 DNA. D genes are given only for firm matches. Not all rows give a size; the values are once, few, many and, for expanded clones, a class.

>TRBJ1-2|-|-|TRBV5-4
CASIPRGANYGYTF
TGTGCCAGCATCCCGAGGGGTGCTAACTATGGCTACACCTTC
>TRBJ1-1|-|-|TRBV10-3
CAIGDWDSNTEAFF
TGTGCCATCGGGGATTGGGATTCGAACACTGAAGCTTTCTTT
>TRBJ1-2|TRBD1|-|TRBV6-5
CASSYSRMQQGGYTF
TGTGCCAGCAGTTACTCGAGAATGCAACAGGGGGGCTACACCTTC
>TRBJ1-6|-|-|TRBV12-5
CASGLLLGHRDNSPLHF
TGTGCTAGTGGTTTGCTCCTGGGACATCGGGATAATTCACCCCTCCACTTT
>TRBJ2-3|-|-|TRBV19
CASSIVFGADTQYF
TGTGCCAGTAGTATCGTGTTTGGGGCAGATACGCAGTATTTT
>TRBJ1-2|-|-|TRBV29-1
CSVEYSNYGYTF
TGCAGCGTTGAGTACAGTAACTATGGCTACACCTTC
>TRBJ1-2|-|-|TRBV11-2
CASSPRSNYGYTF
TGTGCCAGCAGCCCAAGGTCCAACTATGGCTACACCTTC
>TRBJ2-7|-|once|TRBV4-1
CASSQTTGLPPYEQYF
TGCGCCAGCAGCCAAACCACCGGGCTACCTCCCTACGAGCAGTACTTC
>TRBJ1-2|-|-|TRBV7-8
CASSAIPGTTNYGYTF
TGTGCCAGCAGCGCCATACCCGGGACGACTAACTATGGCTACACCTTC
>TRBJ2-5|-|-|TRBV30
CAWSVREHQYF
TGTGCCTGGAGTGTACGGGAGCACCAGTACTTC
>TRBJ1-5|-|-|TRBV6-1
CASRKGGVGPQPQHF
TGTGCCAGCAGGAAAGGGGGGGTTGGTCCACAGCCCCAGCATTTT
>TRBJ1-1|-|-|TRBV6-6
CASSPSGNTEAFF
TGTGCCAGCAGTCCCTCAGGGAACACTGAAGCTTTCTTT
>TRBJ2-3|-|-|TRBV5-4
CASSLNPDTQYF
TGTGCCAGCAGCTTGAATCCAGATACGCAGTATTTT
>TRBJ2-3|-|-|TRBV10-3
CAISGKAGWTDTQYF
TGTGCCATCAGTGGTAAGGCGGGCTGGACAGATACGCAGTATTTT
>TRBJ1-1|TRBD1|-|TRBV18
CASSERGQLNTEAFF
TGTGCCAGCTCAGAAAGGGGACAGTTGAACACTGAAGCTTTCTTT
>TRBJ1-1|TRBD1|-|TRBV7-9
CASSSPTGVTEAFF
TGTGCCAGCAGCTCCCCGACAGGGGTGACTGAAGCTTTCTTT
>TRBJ1-2|-|-|TRBV6-6
CASSRGAVGNYGYTF
TGTGCCAGCAGTCGTGGTGCTGTTGGCAACTATGGCTACACCTTC
>TRBJ2-1|-|-|TRBV18
CASSPRGQGGREQFF
TGTGCCAGCTCACCACGGGGTCAGGGGGGACGTGAGCAGTTCTTC
>TRBJ1-1|-|once|TRBV5-6
CASSSRDIFAMNTEAFF
TGTGCCAGCAGCTCCCGGGACATTTTTGCCATGAACACTGAAGCTTTCTTT
>TRBJ2-5|-|-|TRBV7-6
CASSPMTRGETQYF
TGTGCCAGCAGCCCAATGACAAGGGGAGAGACCCAGTACTTC
>TRBJ2-5|-|-|TRBV7-7
CASSLQGSETQYF
TGTGCCAGCAGCTTACAGGGATCAGAGACCCAGTACTTC
>TRBJ2-3|TRBD1|-|TRBV27
CASSRTGGWTDTQYF
TGTGCCAGCAGTCGGACAGGGGGCTGGACAGATACGCAGTATTTT
>TRBJ1-4|-|-|TRBV18
CASSPQTIRAGNEKLFF
TGTGCCAGCTCACCGCAAACTATCAGGGCCGGTAATGAAAAACTGTTTTTT
>TRBJ2-2|-|-|TRBV27
CASSYFSAGTGELFF
TGTGCCAGCAGTTACTTTAGCGCGGGCACCGGGGAGCTGTTTTTT
>TRBJ2-5|TRBD1|-|TRBV7-2
CASSATGGETQYF
TGTGCCAGCAGCGCGACAGGGGGTGAGACCCAGTACTTC
>TRBJ2-4|TRBD1|-|TRBV5-4
CATSPTPGQKNIQYF
TGTGCCACCTCCCCCACCCCGGGACAGAAAAACATTCAGTACTTC
>TRBJ1-1|-|-|TRBV6-1
CASSVPVNTEAFF
TGTGCCAGCAGCGTACCCGTAAACACTGAAGCTTTCTTT
>TRBJ2-7|TRBD1|-|TRBV9
CASSVGTDSYEQYF
TGTGCCAGCAGCGTGGGGACAGACTCCTACGAGCAGTACTTC
>TRBJ2-3|-|-|TRBV29-1
CSVASQDTQYF
TGCAGCGTTGCGTCTCAGGATACGCAGTATTTT
>TRBJ2-7|-|-|TRBV28
CATAPGVEQYF
TGTGCCACCGCCCCCGGGGTCGAGCAGTACTTC
>TRBJ2-5|TRBD1|-|TRBV7-2
CASSLEGAKTETQYF
TGTGCCAGCAGCTTAGAGGGGGCTAAGACGGAGACCCAGTACTTC
>TRBJ2-7|TRBD2|-|TRBV9
CASSVASGDYEQYF
TGTGCCAGCAGCGTAGCCAGCGGGGACTACGAGCAGTACTTC
>TRBJ2-5|-|-|TRBV5-1
CASSYSGQETQYF
TGCGCCAGCAGTTACAGCGGTCAAGAGACCCAGTACTTC
>TRBJ1-2|TRBD1|-|TRBV6-1
CASSVLTGEGGYTF
TGTGCCAGCAGTGTACTGACAGGGGAAGGAGGCTACACCTTC
>TRBJ2-1|-|-|TRBV4-3
CASSQDKNEQFF
TGCGCCAGCAGCCAAGACAAGAATGAGCAGTTCTTC
>TRBJ2-2|TRBD2|-|TRBV10-3
CAISDLAGLGTGELFF
TGTGCCATCAGTGACCTAGCGGGGCTGGGGACCGGGGAGCTGTTTTTT
>TRBJ1-1|TRBD1|once|TRBV6-6
CASSTRDREAFF
TGTGCCAGCAGTACCCGGGACAGGGAAGCTTTCTTT
>TRBJ1-6|-|-|TRBV7-2
CASSLRLAESPLHF
TGTGCCAGCAGCTTAAGGTTAGCGGAATCACCCCTCCACTTT
>TRBJ2-3|-|few|TRBV2
CATIPGHQFADTQYF
TGTGCCACCATCCCGGGGCATCAGTTCGCAGATACGCAGTATTTT
>TRBJ1-3|-|-|TRBV27
CASRQTDAGNTIYF
TGTGCCAGCAGACAAACAGATGCTGGAAACACCATATATTTT
>TRBJ2-7|-|-|TRBV28
CASSPGASEQYF
TGTGCCAGCAGCCCCGGGGCAAGCGAGCAGTACTTC
>TRBJ2-7|TRBD2|-|TRBV28
CASSAGLAGSEYF
TGTGCCAGCAGTGCTGGACTAGCGGGCTCTGAGTACTTC
>TRBJ1-1|-|-|TRBV5-4
CASRIPGTTENTEAFF
TGTGCCAGCCGGATCCCCGGGACGACAGAGAACACTGAAGCTTTCTTT
>TRBJ2-7|-|few|TRBV5-1
CASSRLPGTNYEQYF
TGCGCCAGCAGCCGCCTTCCAGGGACCAACTACGAGCAGTACTTC
>TRBJ1-2|-|once|TRBV6-5
CASSYNHREYGYTF
TGTGCCAGCAGTTACAACCACAGGGAATATGGCTACACCTTC
>TRBJ2-3|-|-|TRBV28
CASSLKNTDTQYF
TGTGCCAGCAGTCTAAAAAACACAGATACGCAGTATTTT
>TRBJ1-2|-|-|TRBV20-1
CSAAVFGYTF
TGCAGTGCTGCAGTTTTCGGCTACACCTTC
>TRBJ1-5|-|once|TRBV19
CASSPTPFGNQPQHF
TGTGCCAGTAGCCCGACGCCGTTCGGGAATCAGCCCCAGCATTTT
>TRBJ1-1|-|-|TRBV27
CASSLLGVNTEAFF
TGTGCCAGCAGTTTATTAGGTGTAAACACTGAAGCTTTCTTT
>TRBJ1-5|TRBD1|-|TRBV19
CASSIKDRGNQPQHF
TGTGCCAGTAGTATTAAGGACAGGGGAAATCAGCCCCAGCATTTT
>TRBJ2-3|-|-|TRBV5-4
CASSPRARDTQYF
TGTGCCAGCAGCCCCAGGGCCAGAGATACGCAGTATTTT
>TRBJ2-7|TRBD1|-|TRBV4-2
CASSQRTSGTGDEQYF
TGTGCCAGCAGCCAACGTACGTCCGGGACAGGGGACGAGCAGTACTTC
>TRBJ1-6|-|-|TRBV9
CASSARGGNSPLHF
TGTGCCAGCAGCGCCAGGGGAGGCAATTCACCCCTCCACTTT
>TRBJ1-2|TRBD1|-|TRBV4-3
CASSQGTGERSYTF
TGCGCCAGCAGCCAAGGTACAGGGGAGCGCAGCTACACCTTC
>TRBJ2-5|TRBD2|-|TRBV18
CASSPEAGAQETQYF
TGTGCCAGCTCTCCGGAAGCGGGGGCTCAAGAGACCCAGTACTTC